One and the same sample provided the 20 T cell receptor beta chains below, sequenced in a study of OX40 agonist ivuxolimab in advanced cancers. The receptor library was made with the immunoSEQ multiplex PCR assay. Held by TCRdb, this immuneACCESS table contains in-frame sequences only and omits some clones. Under half of the omission traces to an unresolved V gene where checked; the cause of the rest is unknown. The sample table records about 59,000 clones; 80% to 90% of these occur just once. The top ten hold more than 0.35% of the sample. Sequenced material: CD4+ or CD8+ T cells sorted from blood, taken in a trial of the OX40 agonist ivuxolimab. The receptors here all came from an adult with an advanced solid tumor such as melanoma, head and neck, liver or kidney cancer.

In nucleotides, the CDR3 is TGTGCCAGCACCGCACAACAGGGGAGGTCGGCTGAAGCTTTCTTT. It codes for CASTAQQGRSAEAFF. V gene TRBV2 combines with J gene TRBJ1-1, with 7 bases lining up with TRBD1. With V trimmed by 7 bases and J by 6 bases, 14 bases remained unmatched. The CDR3 is 15 amino acids. In germline, CDR1 is SNHLY, CDR2 FYNNEI.

In this sample, this clone turned up a few times. The chain couples TRBV18 to TRBJ1-3; 7 bases are a match to TRBD1. Looked up from germline, CDR1 is KGHSH and CDR2 is LQKENI. This CDR3 has 14 residues. The V and J ends lost 1 base and 7 bases, in that order; junction bases with no gene match: 4. CDR3 sequence (DNA): TGTGCCAGCTCACCACGGGACAGTGGGAACACCATATATTTT. Protein product: CASSPRDSGNTIYF.

This chain links TRBV7-2 with TRBJ2-3; 9 bases line up with TRBD2. Trimming at V came to 0 bases and at J to 5 bases, leaving 6 bases not matched to a gene. The CDR3 is 16 residues long. Per the germline V gene, CDR1 is SGHTA and CDR2 is FQGNSA. In DNA form, the CDR3 reads TGTGCCAGCAGCTTAGCGCTTGCGGGAGGGATAGATACGCAGTATTTT. Its protein product is CASSLALAGGIDTQYF.

The chain recombines TRBV7-2 with TRBJ2-1; D not resolved. The V end lost 6 bases, the J end lost 3 bases, and 15 bases lay between the germline ends. CDR1 and CDR2 from the germline V gene are SGHTA and FQGNSA. This CDR3 contains 15 residues. The CDR3 DNA reads TGTGCCAGCAGTCTCGTCCCTCAGGACTACAATGAGCAGTTCTTC. Translated, it gives CASSLVPQDYNEQFF. The full variable domain, its missing parts supplied by reference TRBV7-2 and TRBJ2-1, is GAGVSQSPSNKVTEKGKDVELRCDPISGHTALYWYRQSLGQGLEFLIYFQGNSAPDKSGLPSDRFSAERTGGSVSTLTIQRTQQEDSAVYLCASSLVPQDYNEQFFGPGTRLTVL.

This clone was picked up a small number of times. The genes are TRBV7-9 and TRBJ2-7, with D perhaps assigned TRBD1 or TRBD2 (5 bases each). Germline CDR1 is SEHNR and CDR2 is FQNEAQ (reference sequence). This CDR3 has 12 residues. The ends were cut back, 4 bases at V and 5 bases at J, with 9 bases in the middle. The CDR3 DNA reads TGTGCCAGCAGCTCCGTGGGGGACGAGCAGTACTTC. Encoded protein: CASSSVGDEQYF.

This clone came up once. J is TRBJ1-6 and V is TRBV4-2; 7 bases fit TRBD1. Trimming removed 4 bases from V and 3 bases from J; junction bases left unmatched: 12. The CDR3 has 18 amino acids. Per germline, CDR1 LGHNA and CDR2 YNFKEQ. CDR3 sequence: CASSPETGRPGYNSPLHF. Written as DNA, the CDR3 is TGTGCCAGCAGCCCAGAGACAGGGCGGCCGGGCTATAATTCACCCCTCCACTTT.

The J gene is TRBJ2-5, the V gene TRBV10-3; 7 bases line up with TRBD2. The V and J ends lost 3 bases and 2 bases, in that order; junction bases with no gene match: 6. The CDR3 sequence is 15 residues long. CDR1 is ENHRY and CDR2 is SYGVKD in the germline V gene. The CDR3 nucleotides read TGTGCCATCAGTGATTGGGGGAGGGAGCAAGAGACCCAGTACTTC. Translation: CAISDWGREQETQYF.

This chain joins TRBV27 and TRBJ1-1; 9 nucleotides line up with TRBD1. This CDR3 comprises 17 residues. Germline assignment: CDR1 MNHEY and CDR2 SMNVEV (reference sequence). V shed 7 bases and J 5 bases; nucleotides not matched to a gene: 17. The CDR3 nucleotides are TGTGCCAGCAAGTCTAAGACACTGGACAGGGGTATTACTGAAGCTTTCTTT. Residues: CASKSKTLDRGITEAFF.

V is TRBV7-8 and J is TRBJ1-2; no definite D call. V was pared by 4 bases and J by 2 bases, with 17 bases between. The CDR3 has 16 residues. CDR1 is SGHVS and CDR2 is FQNEAQ in the germline V gene. CDR3 DNA: TGTGCCAGCAGCTATTCATGGTCTAGGGCCAACTATGGCTACACCTTC. Translating gives CASSYSWSRANYGYTF.

J is TRBJ2-5 and V is TRBV10-3, with D tentatively TRBD1 (5 bases). The CDR3 runs to 14 residues. The germline V gene has CDR1 ENHRY and CDR2 SYGVKD. Trimming left V 3 bases short and J 5 bases short, with 13 bases between. The CDR3 protein is CAISDGQGLETQYF. The CDR3 coding sequence is TGTGCCATCAGTGACGGGCAGGGTCTCGAGACCCAGTACTTC.

This rearrangement joins TRBV29-1 to TRBJ2-3; 11 nucleotides match TRBD2. In germline, CDR1 is SQVTM, CDR2 ANQGSEA. CDR3 length: 14 residues. V gave up 6 bases and J gave up 2 bases; unmatched junction bases: 4. The DNA for the CDR3 is TGCAGCGTAACTAGCGGGAGTGTCACAGATACGCAGTATTTT. Its translation: CSVTSGSVTDTQYF.

About this clone: Germline and junction disagree at one end, which may indicate a read error. This chain uses TRBV19 with TRBJ1-1; possibly TRBD1 for D (6 bases). The CDR3 consists of 13 residues. Germline V CDR1 and CDR2: LNHDA, SQIVND (reference sequence). This chain's CDR3 is CASSISWDTEAFF. The DNA of the CDR3 is TGTGCCAGTAGTATATCTTGGGACACGGAAGCTTTCTTT.

The chain links TRBV30 to TRBJ1-5, with D possibly TRBD1 on 5 matching bases. CDR1 is GTSNPN and CDR2 is SVGIG in the germline V gene (reference sequence). Between the trimmed V and J ends, which lost 1 base and 5 bases, there was a span of 12 bases. The CDR3 spans 14 residues. The CDR3 DNA is TGTGCCTGGAGTGGGGGCCAGCTGTATCAGCCCCAGCATTTT. It is translated as CAWSGGQLYQPQHF.

The chain uses TRBV7-8 and TRBJ2-4; tentatively, D is TRBD1 (5 bases). The V end was cut by 4 bases, the J end by 0 bases, with 16 bases between. This CDR3 has 17 amino acids. Per the germline V gene, CDR1 is SGHVS and CDR2 is FQNEAQ. The CDR3 region has the DNA TGTGCCAGCAGCTCTCCCCATGGACAATTAGCCAAAAACATTCAGTACTTC. Translating it yields CASSSPHGQLAKNIQYF.

V is TRBV5-6 and J is TRBJ1-6, with 10 bases aligning to TRBD1. Germline CDR1 and CDR2: SGHDT and YYEEEE. J gave up 6 bases and V 4 bases, and 4 bases lay outside the gene matches. CDR3 length equals 15 residues. CDR3: CASSPRDRGNSPLHF. CDR3 in DNA: TGTGCCAGCAGCCCCCGGGACAGGGGTAATTCACCCCTCCACTTT.

The V gene is TRBV9, the J gene TRBJ1-2; 7 bases agree with TRBD1. The germline V gene encodes CDR1 SGDLS and CDR2 YYNGEE. The V and J ends lost 4 bases and 5 bases, in that order; junction bases with no gene match: 11. The CDR3 extends over 15 amino acids. Written as DNA, the CDR3 is TGTGCCAGCAGCACTAGACAGGGAAGAGGGTATGGCTACACCTTC. Residues: CASSTRQGRGYGYTF.

This clone was seen more than once but under ten times. The V gene is TRBV19, the J gene TRBJ1-2; D unclear. V was trimmed by 2 bases and J by 2 bases, leaving 6 bases between them. Looked up from germline, CDR1 is LNHDA and CDR2 is SQIVND (reference sequence). This CDR3 has 13 residues. CDR3 in amino acids: CASSIPGNYGYTF. The CDR3 nucleotides are TGTGCCAGTAGTATACCGGGGAACTATGGCTACACCTTC.

The chain couples TRBV6-6 to TRBJ1-2; 11 nucleotides line up with TRBD1. The germline V gene encodes CDR1 MNHNY and CDR2 SVGAGI (reference sequence). With 4 bases clipped from V and 8 bases from J, the junction kept 9 bases outside the gene matches. There are 15 residues in the CDR3. The CDR3 sequence: CASSSPGQGARGYTF. CDR3 in DNA: TGTGCCAGCAGTTCCCCCGGACAGGGGGCGCGGGGCTACACCTTC.

The count of this clone is one. The chain recombines TRBV10-3 with TRBJ1-1; D perhaps matches TRBD1 (5 bases). V was trimmed by 2 bases and J by 5 bases, leaving 15 bases between them. The CDR3 length is 15 residues. Germline V CDR1 and CDR2: ENHRY, SYGVKD. The CDR3 bases are TGTGCCATCAGTGAGCCGGTTGGGGGGGGAACTGAAGCTTTCTTT. Translated: CAISEPVGGGTEAFF.

The chain couples TRBV18 to TRBJ2-3; TRBD2 aligns across 10 bases. The J segment lost 1 base and the V segment lost 2 bases, leaving 6 bases of the junction unmatched. The V gene's germline CDR1 is KGHSH and CDR2 LQKENI. The CDR3 totals 17 residues. The CDR3 loop reads CASSPYQAGGGTDTQYF. The CDR3, as DNA: TGTGCCAGCTCACCATACCAAGCGGGGGGGGGCACAGATACGCAGTATTTT.